This is a list of T cell receptor beta chains from one sample in a study of T-cell memory formation after mild COVID-19. Each CDR3 protein gets one entry after TCRdb re-called the 5' RACE reads with MiXCR. The sample shows under 400,000 distinct CDR3 sequences, approximately 29% of them seen only once. The sample taken for sequencing was PBMCs or a T cell subset sorted from them (not recorded which). These receptors originate from an adult woman who had mild COVID-19 (a few samples of this study predate the infection). Cell type and time point are not known. CDR3s include the opening cysteine and the closing phenylalanine or tryptophan. Each record gives: J gene, clone size, D gene, V gene, CDR3 protein, CDR3 DNA. The D gene is left open where the match is weak. Clone size, where shown, is once, few, many, or a class for clones that have expanded.

>TRBJ2-7|NA|NA|TRBV29-1
CSVEGDKSLEQYF
TGCAGCGTCGAGGGGGACAAATCGCTCGAGCAGTACTTC
>TRBJ2-7|NA|NA|TRBV3-1
CASSQGPGSSYEQYF
TGTGCCAGCAGCCAGGGACCGGGGAGCTCCTACGAGCAGTACTTC
>TRBJ2-7|NA|TRBD2|TRBV20-1
CSARGTRGQGYEQYF
TGCAGTGCTAGAGGGACTAGAGGGCAAGGCTACGAGCAGTACTTC
>TRBJ1-1|NA|NA|TRBV6-2/TRBV6-3
CASSYGELTTEAFF
TGTGCCAGCAGTTACGGGGAATTAACCACTGAAGCTTTCTTT
>TRBJ1-6|few|TRBD1|TRBV5-5
CASSTARTGGNSPLHF
TGTGCCAGCAGCACGGCACGGACAGGGGGAAATTCACCCCTCCACTTT
>TRBJ2-3|NA|NA|TRBV28
CASGGQGYTDTQYF
TGTGCCAGCGGCGGGCAGGGGTACACAGATACGCAGTATTTT
>TRBJ2-7|NA|TRBD1|TRBV2
CASRPGTGGVNYEQYF
TGTGCCAGCAGGCCCGGGACAGGGGGGGTAAACTACGAGCAGTACTTC
>TRBJ2-1|NA|TRBD1|TRBV29-1
CSVDGLGQYAHNEQFF
TGCAGCGTTGACGGCCTGGGACAGTATGCCCACAATGAGCAGTTCTTC
>TRBJ1-1|few|NA|TRBV9
CASSVAGKNTEAFF
TGTGCCAGCAGCGTAGCTGGGAAGAACACTGAAGCTTTCTTT
>TRBJ2-2|NA|TRBD1|TRBV19
CASSSTGGIGGELFF
TGTGCCAGTAGTTCTACAGGGGGAATCGGCGGGGAGCTGTTTTTT
>TRBJ2-3|NA|TRBD2|TRBV28
CASTITSGRGPDTQYF
TGTGCCAGCACTATCACTAGCGGGAGGGGACCAGATACGCAGTATTTT
>TRBJ2-7|NA|TRBD2|TRBV29-1
CSAGGFEYEQYF
TGCAGCGCGGGGGGTTTCGAATACGAGCAGTACTTC
>TRBJ2-7|NA|TRBD2|TRBV12-3/TRBV12-4
CASSSSGVSEQYF
TGTGCCAGCAGTTCCAGCGGGGTTAGCGAGCAGTACTTC